This TCR beta chain was obtained from a study of blood T cell repertoires in COVID-19. Looking at the study overall: Researchers got acute and convalescent COVID-19 samples from the United States, Italy and Spain. In each case, the material was cDNA or gDNA derived from T cells, B-cell-depleted T cells, or PBMCs.

Under the authors' procedure: Reference gene primer amplification in the assay estimated nucleated cell counts. Libraries were prepared by immunoSEQ multiplex PCR; TCRdb keeps only in-frame clonotypes and omits some of them. That table gives V, J and clone size, and the DNA gave D and trimming. The profile covers hundreds of thousands of clones, with 80% to 90% appearing a single time and about 10% taken by the ten largest. CDR1 is KGHSH, CDR2 LQKENI, per germline. V dropped 3 bases and J dropped 2 bases, with 16 bases sitting between them. This CDR3 comprises 16 residues. Sequenced material: peripheral blood. The rearrangement uses TRBV18 and TRBJ1-1; no definite D call. The sequence was collected from a woman aged 80 or older with acute or convalescent COVID-19. The CDR3 sequence: CASSPRRPGSNTEAFF. CDR3 in DNA: TGTGCCAGCTCACCTCGTCGACCAGGTTCAAACACTGAAGCTTTCTTT.